Presented here are 12 T cell receptor beta chains from one specimen sequenced in a study of T cells in localized non-small cell lung cancer. Libraries were prepared by immunoSEQ multiplex PCR; TCRdb keeps only in-frame clonotypes and omits some of them. The sample has 7,700 or so clones, 92% seen once; the top ten hold about 4.5%. Sequenced material: peripheral blood mononuclear cells, taken before any cancer treatment. The origin of the receptors is a male donor at least 60 years old with stage II lung adenocarcinoma.

This chain links TRBV9 with TRBJ2-3; D is ambiguous. The CDR3 has 14 amino acids. The germline gives CDR1 SGDLS, CDR2 YYNGEE. Trimming removed 2 bases from V and 5 bases from J, with 12 bases in between. CDR3 coding DNA: TGTGCCAGCAGCGTTCAAGAACTGAGAGATACGCAGTATTTT. Translation gives CASSVQELRDTQYF.

This sequence joins TRBV27 and TRBJ2-3; 8 bases are shared with TRBD2. Germline assignment: CDR1 MNHEY and CDR2 SMNVEV (reference sequence). Losses at the gene ends were 6 bases for V and 4 bases for J; bases not matched to a gene: 6. The CDR3 totals 14 residues. CDR3 amino acids: CASRYRGGADTQYF. CDR3 DNA: TGTGCCAGCAGGTACCGGGGGGGAGCAGATACGCAGTATTTT.

V usage is TRBV10-2 and J usage is TRBJ2-1, with D unresolved. V was clipped by 5 bases and J by 0 bases, with 8 bases between them. Germline CDR1 is WSHSY and CDR2 is SAAADI. The CDR3 is 14 residues long. CDR3 DNA sequence: TGCGCCAGCAGTTGGTGGAGCTCCTACAATGAGCAGTTCTTC. Translating gives CASSWWSSYNEQFF.

J is TRBJ1-2 and V is TRBV28, with a possible D match to TRBD1 (5 bases). Per the germline V gene, CDR1 is MDHEN and CDR2 is SYDVKM. Between the trimmed V and J ends, which lost 6 bases and 3 bases, there was a span of 11 bases. The length of the CDR3 is 13 residues. CDR3 coding DNA: TGTGCCAGCAGGTGGGACGAAGACTATGGCTACACCTTC. This sequence encodes CASRWDEDYGYTF.

The J gene is TRBJ2-5, the V gene TRBV7-6; 9 bases are a match to TRBD2. The germline gives CDR1 SGHVS, CDR2 FNYEAQ. With 2 bases clipped from V and 4 bases from J, the junction kept 2 bases outside the gene matches. The CDR3 sequence is 14 residues long. CDR3 sequence reads: CASSLKTSGETQYF. The CDR3 DNA follows: TGTGCCAGCAGCTTAAAGACTAGCGGAGAGACCCAGTACTTC.

The chain employs TRBV6-5 and TRBJ1-2; D is unclear. The CDR3 loop spans 14 amino acids. V dropped 4 bases and J dropped 3 bases, with 12 bases sitting between them. Germline values: CDR1 MNHEY, CDR2 SVGAGI. The CDR3 DNA is TGTGCCAGCAGTTCACCGACGGGATACTATGGCTACACCTTC. Encoded protein: CASSSPTGYYGYTF.

The J gene is TRBJ2-1, the V gene TRBV9, with D maybe TRBD2 (5 bases). CDR1 SGDLS and CDR2 YYNGEE come from the germline V gene. Trimming took 4 bases from V and 3 from J, leaving 14 bases between them. This CDR3 has 15 amino acids. DNA of the CDR3: TGTGCCAGCAGCCCCCGGCGGGTGGACTACAATGAGCAGTTCTTC. This translates into CASSPRRVDYNEQFF.

The table lists this clone with a few counts. The chain couples TRBV29-1 to TRBJ1-2; tentative D call: TRBD1 (5 bases). Trimming took 0 bases from V and 8 from J, leaving 7 bases between them. The CDR3 runs 11 residues. Germline CDR1 SQVTM, CDR2 ANQGSEA. CDR3 region: CSVEDGTGYTF. CDR3 DNA: TGCAGCGTTGAAGATGGGACGGGCTACACCTTC.

The rearrangement links TRBV20-1 to TRBJ2-5; no clear D. The V end was cut by 5 bases, the J end by 5 bases, with 6 bases between. This CDR3 is built from 10 residues. Germline V lookup: CDR1 DFQATT, CDR2 SNEGSKA (reference sequence). The CDR3 DNA reads TGCAGTGCTTGGCTGGAGACCCAGTACTTC. This translates into CSAWLETQYF.

The V and J genes are TRBV10-3 and TRBJ2-7; 9 bases line up with TRBD1. The trim removed 6 bases at V and 6 bases at J, leaving 6 bases unmatched. The CDR3 is 13 amino acids. Germline-derived CDR1 and CDR2 are ENHRY and SYGVKD. The CDR3 is CAISWDREGEQYF. CDR3 nucleotide sequence: TGTGCCATCAGCTGGGACAGGGAGGGCGAGCAGTACTTC.

CDR3 in DNA: TGCGCCAGCGGCTTTTTGGGGAAGGGGCGCGATGAGACCCAGTACTTC. It is translated as CASGFLGKGRDETQYF. V usage is TRBV4-3 and J usage is TRBJ2-5, with TRBD1 as a possible D gene (5 bases). The CDR3 consists of 16 residues. Trimming left V 8 bases short and J 5 bases short, with 24 bases between. CDR1 is LGHNA, CDR2 YSLEER, per germline.

The chain links TRBV6-6 to TRBJ2-1; D unresolved. Trimming stripped 1 base from V and 6 bases from J, with 7 bases between. CDR1 is MNHNY and CDR2 is SVGAGI in the germline V gene (reference sequence). This CDR3 comprises 13 residues. Here the CDR3 DNA reads TGTGCCAGCAGTTACTTGGCTACCAATGAGCAGTTCTTC. It specifies CASSYLATNEQFF.